The 5 T cell receptor beta chains listed next were all sequenced from one sample in a study of shared clonotypes between healthy human individuals. Assay used: immunoSEQ multiplex PCR; TCRdb lists only in-frame clones, some missing. The table has around 100,000 clones, about two thirds seen once. The sample comprised memory CD8+ T cells sorted from blood. The subset denotes: CD45RO+ cells pooled with CCR7-negative TemRA cells. The receptor source for this set is a woman in her thirties in good health.

The V gene is TRBV28, the J gene TRBJ1-2; D gene ambiguous. CDR1 and CDR2 from the germline V gene are MDHEN and SYDVKM. This CDR3 comprises 14 residues. V was trimmed by 6 bases and J by 0 bases, leaving 11 bases between them. The CDR3 nucleotides are TGTGCCAGCAGCCCGGCGGGCCCTAACTATGGCTACACCTTC. Translated: CASSPAGPNYGYTF.

This chain uses TRBV4-1 with TRBJ2-7; D call uncertain. The CDR3 has 16 residues. Germline CDR1 reads MGHRA; CDR2 reads YSYEKL. V lost 1 base, J lost 2 bases, and 15 bases lay in between. Here the CDR3 reads CASSQAEAVLPYEQYF. The CDR3 DNA is TGCGCCAGCAGCCAAGCCGAGGCGGTTCTACCCTACGAGCAGTACTTC.

The rearrangement uses TRBV9 and TRBJ2-4, with a possible D match to TRBD2 (6 bases). The CDR3 sequence is 13 residues long. The germline V gene has CDR1 SGDLS and CDR2 YYNGEE. Trimming shortened V by 3 bases and J by 3 bases, and 7 bases separated the two germline ends. The CDR3 region is CASSAGGKNIQYF. CDR3 sequence (DNA): TGTGCCAGCAGCGCCGGGGGCAAAAACATTCAGTACTTC.

This chain joins TRBV5-1 and TRBJ2-3; D is ambiguous. Trimming cost V 2 bases and J 2 bases, with 12 bases left between them. From germline, CDR1 is SGHRS and CDR2 YFSETQ. The CDR3 has 15 amino acids. In DNA, the CDR3 is TGCGCCAGCAGCTTCAGCGTCAGCAACACAGATACGCAGTATTTT. Amino acid sequence: CASSFSVSNTDTQYF.

The chain uses TRBV11-2 and TRBJ2-7; D is unclear. The CDR3 has 13 residues. CDR1 and CDR2 (germline): SGHAT, FQNNGV. The V end lost 4 bases, the J end lost 6 bases, and 13 bases lay between the germline ends. The CDR3 nucleotides are TGTGCCAGCAGCTCATCTCTCGCGTCCGAGCAGTACTTC. Translating gives CASSSSLASEQYF.